One T cell receptor beta chain is described in this entry. Its antigen is unknown. Both 60 Vbeta primers and 13 Jbeta primers went into the PCR. Here immunoSEQ multiplex PCR was the method, and the copy in TCRdb shows in-frame clones only, minus some. The sample holds about 190,000 clones, around 80% seen once. This entry is derived from a study of cytomegalovirus exposure and HLA in healthy donors. Germline V gene lookup returns CDR1 MNHNS and CDR2 SASEGT. Trimming at V came to 5 bases and at J to 6 bases, leaving 7 bases not matched to a gene. This CDR3 is 15 amino acids long. Study-wide points: Per published reports, the classifier diagnosed cytomegalovirus status with high specificity and sensitivity. CMV serostatus was the only recorded immune exposure for donors.

The specimen was PBMCs. The V call is TRBV6-1, the J call TRBJ2-3, with 11 bases aligning to TRBD2. The sequence was obtained from a woman aged 18-29 years in good health and CMV-seropositive. The CDR3 nucleotides are TGTGCCAGCAGTCTCTTAGCGGGGGGGCTTGATACGCAGTATTTT. This sequence encodes CASSLLAGGLDTQYF.